This TCR beta chain stems from a study of T-cell memory formation after mild COVID-19. Findings and limits, study-wide: Several responding clones turned up in pre-infection memory, indicating that cross-reactive memory may have taken part. In second-wave clones peaking day 37, SARS-CoV-2 specificity remained unconfirmed. The study found balanced CD4/CD8 in clones contracting day 15 to 85 and a CD4+ lean in later expanders. Among contracting clones, CD4+ were mainly CM/EM and CD8+ enriched in EMRA.

Germline CDR1 SGHRS, CDR2 YFSETQ. The CDR3 totals 17 residues. Trimming left V 0 bases short and J 3 bases short, with 17 bases between. This clonotype appeared a few times. The antigen remains undetermined. TCRdb re-derived calls from the 5' RACE reads in MiXCR, one entry per CDR3 protein. Among more than 400,000 distinct CDR3 sequences listed, roughly 20% were seen once. The sequence was collected from an adult woman who had mild COVID-19 (a few samples of this study predate the infection). Cell type and time point are not known. Material: PBMCs or a T cell subset sorted from them (not recorded which). The chain carries TRBV5-1 and TRBJ2-3, with D unclear. This CDR3 reads CASSLADLSVGTDTQYF. For the CDR3, the DNA is TGCGCCAGCAGCTTGGCGGATTTGTCCGTGGGAACAGATACGCAGTATTTT.